The 17 T cell receptor beta chains below were found in one sample sequenced in a study of blood T cell repertoires in COVID-19. Method: immunoSEQ multiplex PCR; TCRdb's copy keeps in-frame clones and lacks some. Of more than 100,000 clones listed, approximately 84% are singletons. Material for sequencing was peripheral blood. All receptors come from a human donor in a cohort sampled during active COVID-19.

In its sample, this clone was seen a few times. The V gene is TRBV19, the J gene TRBJ1-1, with a tentative D call TRBD1 (6 bases). The CDR3 is 14 amino acids. CDR1 is LNHDA and CDR2 is SQIVND in the germline V gene (reference sequence). Between the trimmed V and J ends, which lost 5 bases and 0 bases, there was a span of 10 bases. CDR3 amino acids: CASSFRGMNTEAFF. The CDR3 DNA follows: TGTGCCAGTAGTTTCAGGGGCATGAACACTGAAGCTTTCTTT. The full variable domain, rest sourced from reference TRBV19 and TRBJ1-1, is DGGITQSPKYLFRKEGQNVTLSCEQNLNHDAMYWYRQDPGQGLRLIYYSQIVNDFQKGDIAEGYSVSREKKESFPLTVTSAQKNPTAFYLCASSFRGMNTEAFFGQGTRLTVV.

This chain joins TRBV6-5 and TRBJ2-7; 13 nucleotides agree with TRBD2. Per germline, CDR1 MNHEY and CDR2 SVGAGI. The CDR3 spans 15 residues. The V gene end was trimmed by 6 bases and the J gene end by 6 bases; junction bases not matched to a gene: 8. CDR3 sequence (DNA): TGTGCCAGCAGCTCGCCGGGACTAGCGGGGTTCGAGCAGTACTTC. It encodes CASSSPGLAGFEQYF.

This clone was seen a handful of times. This chain links TRBV5-5 with TRBJ1-2; D ambiguous. The CDR3 consists of 16 residues. The germline gives CDR1 SGHKS, CDR2 YYEKEE (reference sequence). Trimming cost V 0 bases and J 2 bases, with 14 bases left between them. CDR3: CASSLEVWQENYGYTF. The CDR3 nucleotides read TGTGCCAGCAGCTTGGAGGTTTGGCAGGAAAACTATGGCTACACCTTC.

The chain carries TRBV6-5 and TRBJ1-4; D unresolved. V shed 3 bases and J shed 4 bases, with 12 bases lying between them. CDR1 MNHEY and CDR2 SVGAGI come from the germline V gene. CDR3 length: 15 amino acids. Here the CDR3 reads CASSYVGGSNEKLFF. In DNA form, the CDR3 reads TGTGCCAGCAGTTATGTAGGCGGGAGTAATGAAAAACTGTTTTTT.

DNA of the CDR3: TGTGCCAGCAGTTACTCCCCCGGCGAGACAATCACTGAAGCTTTCTTT. Translated: CASSYSPGETITEAFF. This rearrangement joins TRBV6-5 to TRBJ1-1; D unclear. CDR1 and CDR2 from the germline V gene are MNHEY and SVGAGI. The CDR3 has 16 residues. V lost 0 bases to trimming and J lost 4 bases, with 15 bases between them.

The chain couples TRBV24-1 to TRBJ2-3; TRBD1 matches 9 bases. Unmatched junction bases numbered 5, after V lost 2 bases and J lost 6 bases. CDR3 length: 15 residues. Germline assignment: CDR1 KGHDR and CDR2 SFDVKD. The CDR3 protein is CATSDSGTGLDTQYF. The DNA for the CDR3 is TGTGCCACCAGTGATTCTGGGACAGGGCTGGATACGCAGTATTTT.

The chain uses TRBV18 and TRBJ1-1; 7 bases match TRBD1. This CDR3 is 13 amino acids long. V was pared by 8 bases and J by 1 base, with 4 bases of the junction left unmatched. CDR1 is KGHSH, CDR2 LQKENI, per germline. CDR3 protein: CASADRWNTEAFF. CDR3 sequence (DNA): TGTGCCAGCGCGGACAGGTGGAACACTGAAGCTTTCTTT.

The chain combines TRBV24-1 with TRBJ1-2; TRBD1 aligns across 7 bases. J lost 5 bases, V lost 2 bases, and 7 bases had no gene match. The CDR3 loop spans 15 amino acids. CDR1 is KGHDR, CDR2 SFDVKD, per germline. CDR3 DNA: TGTGCCACCAGTGATTCCAGGGCAGGGGGATATGGCTACACCTTC. Its translation: CATSDSRAGGYGYTF.

The chain employs TRBV19 and TRBJ2-7; 7 nucleotides agree with TRBD1. V lost 1 base to trimming and J lost 3 bases; unmatched junction nucleotides: 3. The CDR3 is made up of 14 amino acids. The germline V gene encodes CDR1 LNHDA and CDR2 SQIVND (reference sequence). The CDR3 sequence: CASSIGGGVYEQYF. CDR3 coding DNA: TGTGCCAGTAGTATAGGAGGGGGCGTCTACGAGCAGTACTTC.

This chain connects TRBV5-6 to TRBJ1-1, with 9 bases lining up with TRBD1. Germline CDR1 and CDR2: SGHDT and YYEEEE. The CDR3 runs 13 residues. V was pared by 4 bases and J by 8 bases, with 6 bases of the junction left unmatched. The CDR3 nucleotides read TGTGCCAGCAGCACCAGACAGGGGGGCGAAGCTTTCTTT. Its protein is CASSTRQGGEAFF.

This chain uses TRBV5-1 with TRBJ1-1; D unresolved. V dropped 1 base and J dropped 4 bases, with 14 bases sitting between them. CDR3 length: 15 amino acids. Germline assignment: CDR1 SGHRS and CDR2 YFSETQ. The CDR3 nucleotides read TGCGCCAGCAGCTTGAGCGGGGATGGAAGCACTGAAGCTTTCTTT. Protein: CASSLSGDGSTEAFF.

The V and J genes are TRBV11-3 and TRBJ2-2, with 10 nucleotides matching TRBD1. Germline assignment: CDR1 SGHNT and CDR2 YENEEA. Losses at the gene ends were 5 bases for V and 5 bases for J; bases not matched to a gene: 8. This CDR3 is 16 amino acids long. CDR3 in amino acids: CASSTRQGALTGELFF. In DNA form, the CDR3 reads TGTGCCAGCAGCACTAGACAGGGGGCCTTAACCGGGGAGCTGTTTTTT. Variable domain in full (rest from reference TRBV11-3 and TRBJ2-2): EAGVVQSPRYKIIEKKQPVAFWCNPISGHNTLYWYLQNLGQGPELLIRYENEEAVDDSQLPKDRFSAERLKGVDSTLKIQPAELGDSAVYLCASSTRQGALTGELFFGEGSRLTVL.

V and J are TRBV6-5 and TRBJ1-1; TRBD1 is a possible D gene (5 bases). V was trimmed by 6 bases and J by 4 bases, leaving 9 bases between them. There are 12 residues in the CDR3. Germline V lookup: CDR1 MNHEY, CDR2 SVGAGI. CDR3 sequence reads: CASSSTVTEAFF. In DNA, the CDR3 is TGTGCCAGCAGCTCGACAGTCACTGAAGCTTTCTTT.

This clone appeared many times. The J gene is TRBJ1-5, the V gene TRBV19; D is uncertain. The CDR3 has 14 amino acids. The V end was cut by 5 bases, the J end by 2 bases, with 10 bases between. CDR1 and CDR2 (germline): LNHDA, SQIVND (reference sequence). DNA for the CDR3: TGTGCCAGTAGTGCCCCCGGTGGCAATCAGCCCCAGCATTTT. The encoded protein is CASSAPGGNQPQHF.

The CDR3 sequence is CASSILTGGITDTQYF. DNA of the CDR3: TGTGCCAGTAGTATTCTAACGGGGGGGATCACAGATACGCAGTATTTT. The gene calls are TRBV19 and TRBJ2-3; 8 positions match TRBD2. This CDR3 is built from 16 residues. Germline loops: CDR1 LNHDA, CDR2 SQIVND (reference sequence). V shed 3 bases, J shed 2 bases, and the junction held 7 bases outside the gene matches.

This chain uses TRBV4-1 with TRBJ2-1; a possible D gene is TRBD2 (5 bases). V lost 4 bases and J lost 4, with 14 bases in between. This CDR3 contains 15 residues. CDR1 is MGHRA, CDR2 YSYEKL, per germline. CDR3 nucleotide sequence: TGCGCCAGCAGCCCCCGGGAAGGCGCTTACAATGAGCAGTTCTTC. It specifies CASSPREGAYNEQFF.

The chain carries TRBV11-2 and TRBJ1-2, with a tentative D call TRBD1 (5 bases). The CDR3 is 13 residues long. The germline V and J ends were trimmed by 5 bases and 3 bases, with 10 bases remaining between them. Germline values: CDR1 SGHAT, CDR2 FQNNGV. CDR3 coding DNA: TGTGCCAGCAGCCCGGACACCCACTATGGCTACACCTTC. This translates into CASSPDTHYGYTF.